This is a list of T cell receptor beta chains from one sample in a study of OX40 agonist ivuxolimab in advanced cancers. The assay was immunoSEQ multiplex PCR, and TCRdb's table has in-frame clones only and misses some. The profile shows about 83,000 clones, 85% of them singletons. The sample here was CD4+ or CD8+ T cells sorted from blood, taken in a trial of the OX40 agonist ivuxolimab. Receptor source: an adult with an advanced solid tumor such as melanoma, head and neck, liver or kidney cancer. CDR3s include the opening cysteine and the closing phenylalanine or tryptophan. The D gene is left open where the match is weak. The size field is filled for only some rows; it gives once, few, many or a size class.

v_call: TRBV4-3; d_call: -; clone_size: -; j_call: TRBJ2-2; cdr3_aa: CASSQERAAATGELFF; cdr3_nt: TGCGCCAGCAGCCAGGAGAGGGCAGCGGCCACCGGGGAGCTGTTTTTT
v_call: TRBV5-1; d_call: -; clone_size: -; j_call: TRBJ2-1; cdr3_aa: CASSLGQAINEQFF; cdr3_nt: TGCGCCAGCAGCTTAGGGCAGGCCATCAATGAGCAGTTCTTC
v_call: TRBV7-9; d_call: TRBD2; clone_size: -; j_call: TRBJ2-5; cdr3_aa: CASASSGPETQYF; cdr3_nt: TGTGCCAGCGCCTCTAGCGGGCCAGAGACCCAGTACTTC
v_call: TRBV4-3; d_call: -; clone_size: -; j_call: TRBJ1-2; cdr3_aa: CASSQLLGDGTSYGYTF; cdr3_nt: TGCGCCAGCAGCCAATTACTCGGGGACGGGACTAGCTATGGCTACACCTTC
v_call: TRBV7-2; d_call: -; clone_size: -; j_call: TRBJ1-2; cdr3_aa: CASSQGTRLGYTF; cdr3_nt: TGTGCCAGCAGCCAAGGGACAAGGCTTGGCTACACCTTC
v_call: TRBV29-1; d_call: -; clone_size: -; j_call: TRBJ2-2; cdr3_aa: CSVAPNENGELFF; cdr3_nt: TGCAGCGTTGCCCCCAACGAGAACGGGGAGCTGTTTTTT
v_call: TRBV7-3; d_call: -; clone_size: -; j_call: TRBJ2-1; cdr3_aa: CASSLRRAAYNEQFF; cdr3_nt: TGTGCCAGCAGCCTACGGAGGGCAGCTTACAATGAGCAGTTCTTC
v_call: TRBV6-5; d_call: -; clone_size: few; j_call: TRBJ1-1; cdr3_aa: CASSLTGREAFF; cdr3_nt: TGTGCCAGCAGTCTAACAGGGCGTGAAGCTTTCTTT
v_call: TRBV28; d_call: -; clone_size: -; j_call: TRBJ1-2; cdr3_aa: CASSINYGYTF; cdr3_nt: TGCGCCAGCAGTATAAACTATGGCTACACCTTC
v_call: TRBV7-6; d_call: -; clone_size: once; j_call: TRBJ2-7; cdr3_aa: CASSLATGWSYEQYF; cdr3_nt: TGTGCCAGCAGCTTAGCGACGGGTTGGTCCTACGAGCAGTACTTC
v_call: TRBV7-9; d_call: -; clone_size: -; j_call: TRBJ1-1; cdr3_aa: CASSKEGNTEAFF; cdr3_nt: TGTGCCAGCAGCAAAGAAGGGAACACTGAAGCTTTCTTT
v_call: TRBV10-1; d_call: TRBD1; clone_size: once; j_call: TRBJ1-2; cdr3_aa: CASSGHPGGTGAGANYGYTF; cdr3_nt: TGCGCCAGCAGTGGGCACCCGGGGGGGACAGGGGCGGGAGCTAACTATGGCTACACCTTC
v_call: TRBV5-4; d_call: -; clone_size: -; j_call: TRBJ2-5; cdr3_aa: CASSLDGRQETQYF; cdr3_nt: TGTGCCAGCAGCTTGGACGGGAGACAAGAGACCCAGTACTTC
v_call: TRBV7-2; d_call: -; clone_size: -; j_call: TRBJ2-5; cdr3_aa: CASSFTGRIDQETQYF; cdr3_nt: TGTGCCAGCAGCTTCACAGGACGGATAGACCAAGAGACCCAGTACTTC
v_call: TRBV5-1; d_call: -; clone_size: once; j_call: TRBJ1-1; cdr3_aa: CASSLEASMNTEAFF; cdr3_nt: TGCGCCAGCAGCTTGGAGGCTAGCATGAACACTGAAGCTTTCTTT
v_call: TRBV7-6; d_call: -; clone_size: -; j_call: TRBJ2-5; cdr3_aa: CASSSIEGHYLSQETQYF; cdr3_nt: TGTGCCAGCAGCTCCATAGAGGGCCACTATCTATCCCAAGAGACCCAGTACTTC
v_call: TRBV6-1; d_call: -; clone_size: -; j_call: TRBJ1-5; cdr3_aa: CASSEALLQPQHF; cdr3_nt: TGTGCCAGCAGTGAAGCGCTACTCCAGCCCCAGCATTTT